Listed below are T cell receptor beta chains from one sample, sequenced in a study of Siglec-9 on CD8 T cells in melanoma. The assay was immunoSEQ multiplex PCR, and TCRdb's table has in-frame clones only and misses some. The sample consists of about 36,000 clones, about 80% of them appearing once. Sequenced material: Siglec-9- CD8+ T cells sorted from blood. These receptors were obtained from a human donor in good health. Each CDR3 is given with its conserved first and last residue. The D gene is left open where the match is weak.

j_call d_call cdr3_length v_call cdr3_nt cdr3_aa
TRBJ1-5 TRBD1 16 TRBV4-1 TGCGCCAGCAGCCAACCACAGGGGAGAAGCAATCAGCCCCAGCATTTT CASSQPQGRSNQPQHF
TRBJ1-5 - 13 TRBV10-2 TGCGCCAGCAGGGAGGCAGGGGATCAGCCCCAGCATTTT CASREAGDQPQHF
TRBJ1-1 - 14 TRBV6-1 TGTGCCAGCAGTGTTCCAGGGGAGAACACTGAAGCTTTCTTT CASSVPGENTEAFF
TRBJ2-7 TRBD1 15 TRBV19 TGTGCCAGTAGCTCCGGGACAGGGGCTACCTACGAGCAGTACTTC CASSSGTGATYEQYF
TRBJ1-1 TRBD1 14 TRBV10-3 TGTGCCATCAGACAACAGGGGGAAGACACTGAAGCTTTCTTT CAIRQQGEDTEAFF
TRBJ2-1 - 14 TRBV6-5 TGTGCCAGCAGCCCGCGGGCCCTTTACAATGAGCAGTTCTTC CASSPRALYNEQFF
TRBJ2-1 - 12 TRBV9 TGTGCCAGCAGCGTAGCTGGTATGGAGCAGTTCTTC CASSVAGMEQFF
TRBJ1-5 - 11 TRBV28 TGTGCCAGCAGTGGCAATCAGCCCCAGCATTTT CASSGNQPQHF
TRBJ1-1 TRBD1 16 TRBV19 TGTGCCAGTAGCCAGGGGGCGCGAGGGATAAACACTGAAGCTTTCTTT CASSQGARGINTEAFF
TRBJ2-3 - 16 TRBV27 TGTGCCAGCAGTTCCGCGGGCCGGCCTCAGATGGATACGCAGTATTTT CASSSAGRPQMDTQYF
TRBJ2-7 - 12 TRBV11-3 TGTGCCAGCAGCTTCCTCTCCTACGAGCAGTACTTC CASSFLSYEQYF
TRBJ2-1 - 13 TRBV7-9 TGTGCCAGCAGCTTTATTGGAGGTAATGAGCAGTTCTTC CASSFIGGNEQFF
TRBJ1-1 - 15 TRBV7-9 TGTGCCAGCAGCTCTGGTAGGAACATGAACACTGAAGCTTTCTTT CASSSGRNMNTEAFF